This paragraph reports one TCR beta chain. There are 16 residues in the CDR3. V lost 3 bases to trimming and J lost 5 bases, with 19 bases between them. Germline values: CDR1 MDHEN, CDR2 SYDVKM. The sample originates from a study of T-cell reconstitution after alpha-beta-depleted transplantation in children. Library preparation (for TCRbeta) was performed with unique molecular identifiers. TCRdb re-derived calls from the PCR reads in MiXCR, one entry per CDR3 protein. The sample includes over 450,000 distinct CDR3 sequences, approximately 10% of them seen just once. The receptor comes from a child aged 2 to 10 with inherited bone marrow failure, due to receive a stem cell transplant. The chain carries TRBV28 and TRBJ2-5; D ambiguous. The sample in question was PBMCs, obtained before TCRalphabeta/CD19-depleted stem cell transplant. CDR3 protein: CASSFHPRETRETQYF. The CDR3 nucleotides are TGTGCCAGCAGTTTCCACCCAAGAGAGACGCGGGAGACCCAGTACTTC.